This T cell receptor beta chain was identified during a study of blood T cells in healthy people across ages. Healthy Russian Caucasian donors spanned ages about 6 to 95 years. This clonotype was observed many times. A sample-barcoded 5' primer and a J-beta primer mix were used in a second PCR of roughly 7 to 11 cycles. In TCRdb, the 5' RACE reads were re-called with MiXCR into one record per CDR3 protein. The repertoire includes roughly 650,000 distinct CDR3 sequences, about 34% of them detected once, and 15% sits in the top ten. Germline V gene data show CDR1 as MGHRA and CDR2 as YSYEKL. The ends were cut back, 0 bases at V and 0 bases at J, with 12 bases in the middle. This CDR3 region has 17 residues.

V usage is TRBV4-1 and J usage is TRBJ2-1, with D perhaps TRBD1 or TRBD2 (5 bases each). This TCR came from a woman older than 75 in good health. The specimen was blood. The CDR3 DNA sequence: TGCGCCAGCAGCCAAGATTTAGGGGAGAGCTCCTACAATGAGCAGTTCTTC. Its translation is CASSQDLGESSYNEQFF.